Here is one T cell receptor (beta chain) with its context. The data originate from a study of control samples from healthy donors and cancer patients. Profiling relied on immunoSEQ multiplex PCR, and the TCRdb table lists in-frame clones only, not all of them. Of about 250,000 clones detected, approximately 80% appear once; the ten largest clones hold approximately 12%. This CDR3 has 15 residues. CDR1 and CDR2 (germline): SGHVS, FNYEAQ. Between the trimmed V and J ends, which lost 2 bases and 4 bases, there was a span of 14 bases. The material sequenced was PBMCs. The TCR was taken from a woman aged 60-75 years with lung cancer. The chain combines TRBV7-6 with TRBJ1-2; no definite D call. The CDR3 nucleotides read TGTGCCAGCAGCTTACGGAGTTCTGGGAGCTATGGCTACACCTTC. Amino acids: CASSLRSSGSYGYTF.